This TCR beta chain was sequenced during a study of control samples from healthy donors and cancer patients. CDR3 length: 15 residues. The junction had 7 bases not matched to a gene; V was cut back by 5 bases and J by 5 bases. Germline CDR1 is MNHEY and CDR2 is SMNVEV (reference sequence). Clones were sequenced by immunoSEQ multiplex PCR, and TCRdb holds only the in-frame ones, with some missing. The repertoire includes about 84,000 clones, roughly 91% of them detected once, and approximately 14% sits in the top ten. This sequence joins TRBV27 and TRBJ1-3, with TRBD1 identical over 9 bases. The sample consisted of blood. The clonotype originates from a man under 40 in good health. In nucleotides, the CDR3 is TGTGCCAGCAGTCCTCTCGGGACAGGGCGAAACACCATATATTTT. It specifies CASSPLGTGRNTIYF.